The 18 T cell receptor beta chains reported below all come from one sample, sequenced in a study of control samples from healthy donors and cancer patients. Profiled with immunoSEQ multiplex PCR; TCRdb holds only in-frame clones, not every one. The table has fewer than 200,000 clones, around 94% seen once. The specimen was blood. These receptors were collected from a man in his thirties or forties in good health.

The chain is built from TRBV5-1 and TRBJ1-2; D is unclear. The V and J ends lost 3 bases and 0 bases respectively, with 15 bases between them. CDR1 and CDR2 (germline): SGHRS, YFSETQ. The CDR3 is 16 residues long. The chain's CDR3 is CASSSLGHGANYGYTF. CDR3 sequence (DNA): TGCGCCAGCAGCTCTCTTGGGCACGGAGCTAACTATGGCTACACCTTC. Looking up the rest from reference TRBV5-1 and TRBJ1-2 gives the full variable domain: KAGVTQTPRYLIKTRGQQVTLSCSPISGHRSVSWYQQTPGQGLQFLFEYFSETQRNKGNFPGRFSGRQFSNSRSEMNVSTLELGDSALYLCASSSLGHGANYGYTFGSGTRLTVV.

This chain uses TRBV9 with TRBJ2-7, with 10 bases identical to TRBD1. This CDR3 has 15 residues. From germline, CDR1 is SGDLS and CDR2 YYNGEE. V shed 4 bases, J shed 4 bases, and the junction held 8 bases outside the gene matches. The CDR3 nucleotides read TGTGCCAGCAGCCGTGCCGGGACAGGGGTATACGAGCAGTACTTC. Translating it yields CASSRAGTGVYEQYF.

V and J are TRBV1 and TRBJ2-3; the D segment call TRBD2 is taken from the table without a DNA check. TRBV1 is tagged as a pseudogene. The CDR3 is made up of 14 amino acids. CDR3 sequence reads: CTSSRGGDTDTQYF. CDR3 coding DNA: TGCACCAGCAGCCGGGGGGGGGACACAGATACGCAGTATTTT.

J is TRBJ1-2 and V is TRBV12-3 or TRBV12-4, with D perhaps matching TRBD1 (5 bases). The V and J ends lost 6 bases and 4 bases respectively, with 12 bases between them. The CDR3 covers 13 residues. CDR3 in amino acids: CASSWEQAYGYTF. CDR3 DNA sequence: TGTGCCAGCAGCTGGGAACAGGCCTATGGCTACACCTTC.

The rearrangement joins TRBV6-1 to TRBJ1-6; 7 bases are a match to TRBD1. The CDR3 is 15 residues long. Germline V gene data show CDR1 as MNHNS and CDR2 as SASEGT. Trimming took 4 bases from V and 3 from J; bases not matched to a gene: 3. Written as DNA, the CDR3 is TGTGCCAGCAGTGCAGCAGGGGGCTATAATTCACCCCTCCACTTT. It codes for CASSAAGGYNSPLHF.

V is TRBV15 and J is TRBJ1-6; 8 bases are shared with TRBD1. The germline CDR1 and CDR2 sequences are LNHNV and YYDKDF (reference sequence). J was trimmed by 13 bases and V by 5 bases; bases with no gene match: 13. The CDR3 runs to 15 residues. CDR3 in amino acids: CATSFSGTGKAPLHF. CDR3 nucleotides: TGTGCCACCAGCTTTTCCGGGACAGGAAAGGCGCCCCTCCACTTT. Using reference TRBV15 and TRBJ1-6 for the parts outside the CDR3, the full variable domain is DAMVIQNPRYQVTQFGKPVTLSCSQTLNHNVMYWYQQKSSQAPKLLFHYYDKDFNNEADTPDNFQSRRPNTSFCFLDIRSPGLGDTAMYLCATSFSGTGKAPLHFGNGTRLTVT.

V is TRBV11-2 and J is TRBJ1-1; D unclear. The CDR3 loop spans 13 amino acids. V shed 1 base and J shed 1 base, with 4 bases lying between them. Germline V gene sequence: CDR1 SGHAT, CDR2 FQNNGV. CDR3 in amino acids: CASSLVRNTEAFF. The CDR3 coding sequence is TGTGCCAGCAGCTTAGTGAGGAACACTGAAGCTTTCTTT.

The chain employs TRBV5-1 and TRBJ2-5; a possible D gene is TRBD2 (6 bases). Trimming pared 1 base from V and 5 bases from J, leaving 18 bases between. The germline CDR1 and CDR2 sequences are SGHRS and YFSETQ. The CDR3 loop spans 16 amino acids. The CDR3 spells CASSLSEVRAGETQYF. The CDR3 nucleotides read TGCGCCAGCAGCTTGTCGGAGGTACGGGCGGGGGAGACCCAGTACTTC.

There are a few counts of this clone. The chain is built from TRBV7-2 and TRBJ1-1, with unresolved D. Germline-derived CDR1 and CDR2 are SGHTA and FQGNSA. The CDR3 is 13 amino acids. V was cut by 4 bases and J by 1 base, with 7 bases left in between. The CDR3 nucleotides are TGTGCCAGCAGCTCGCAGACGAACACTGAAGCTTTCTTT. This gives the protein CASSSQTNTEAFF.

J is TRBJ1-1 and V is TRBV29-1, with D unclear. From germline, CDR1 is SQVTM and CDR2 ANQGSEA. Trimming took off 6 bases at V and 8 bases at J, with 10 bases between the two ends. The CDR3 is 10 residues long. CDR3 sequence (DNA): TGCAGCGTGGCGGCTTTGGAAGCTTTCTTT. Translating gives CSVAALEAFF.

The chain carries TRBV2 and TRBJ1-1; the D is unclear. Germline V gene sequence: CDR1 SNHLY, CDR2 FYNNEI. The V gene lost 2 bases and the J gene lost 1 base, with 5 bases spanning the gap. This CDR3 is built from 13 residues. For the CDR3, the DNA is TGTGCCAGCAGTGAACAGGCGAACACTGAAGCTTTCTTT. Residues: CASSEQANTEAFF.

The rearrangement joins TRBV5-6 to TRBJ1-3, with no clear D. Germline CDR1 is SGHDT and CDR2 is YYEEEE. The CDR3 consists of 16 residues. V lost 0 bases, J lost 0 bases, and 10 bases lay in between. The CDR3 region has the DNA TGTGCCAGCAGCTTGGTGGCAGAGAGCTCTGGAAACACCATATATTTT. Amino acid sequence: CASSLVAESSGNTIYF.

This clone was recorded a few times. The chain couples TRBV4-2 to TRBJ1-1, with 9 positions matching TRBD1. The CDR3 contains 14 residues. V lost 7 bases and J lost 1; bases outside the gene matches: 4. The germline V gene has CDR1 LGHNA and CDR2 YNFKEQ. CDR3 sequence: CASTQDRGNTEAFF. In nucleotides, the CDR3 is TGTGCCAGCACCCAGGACAGGGGGAACACTGAAGCTTTCTTT.

The chain joins TRBV19 to TRBJ2-1, with 9 bases fitting TRBD2. Germline V CDR1 and CDR2: LNHDA, SQIVND (reference sequence). Trimming at V came to 4 bases and at J to 7 bases, leaving 8 bases not matched to a gene. The CDR3 is 15 amino acids. The CDR3 nucleotides are TGTGCCAGTAGTAAAGCGGGGGGCTTAGTGAATGAGCAGTTCTTC. It yields the protein CASSKAGGLVNEQFF.

The chain is built from TRBV3-1 (or the pseudogene TRBV3-2) and TRBJ1-6; unclear D gene. CDR3 length: 13 amino acids. Deletions cut 4 bases from V and 7 bases from J, with 8 bases between. CDR1 and CDR2 (germline): LGHDT, YNNKEL (reference sequence). CDR3 protein: CASSLGPNSPLHF. The DNA for the CDR3 is TGTGCCAGCAGCCTCGGCCCCAATTCACCCCTCCACTTT.

V gene TRBV18 combines with J gene TRBJ2-7; D assignment may be TRBD1 or TRBD2 (5 bases each). V lost 3 bases, J lost 9 bases, and 12 bases lay in between. Per the germline V gene, CDR1 is KGHSH and CDR2 is LQKENI. The CDR3 spans 12 residues. The CDR3 DNA sequence: TGTGCCAGCTCACCCTTCGATGGGGGGCAGTACTTC. Translated, it gives CASSPFDGGQYF.

This chain joins TRBV10-1 and TRBJ2-1; D not certain. The CDR3 covers 15 residues. With 0 bases removed from V and 2 bases from J, the gap between germline ends came to 8 bases. Germline loops: CDR1 WNHNN, CDR2 SYGVQD (reference sequence). As DNA, the CDR3 is TGCGCCAGCAGTGAGTCCGGAAGTACCTACAATGAGCAGTTCTTC. This sequence encodes CASSESGSTYNEQFF.

V usage is TRBV3-1 (or the pseudogene TRBV3-2) and J usage is TRBJ2-2; the D is unclear. Trimming removed 4 bases at V and 2 bases at J, with 11 bases between. Germline V lookup: CDR1 LGHDT, CDR2 YNNKEL (reference sequence). This CDR3 has 15 amino acids. This CDR3 is CASSPRTINTGELFF. CDR3 in DNA: TGTGCCAGCAGCCCCAGGACCATAAACACCGGGGAGCTGTTTTTT.